This TCR beta chain was sequenced for a study of shared clonotypes between healthy human individuals. Looked up from germline, CDR1 is MGHRA and CDR2 is YSYEKL. V was cut by 4 bases and J by 5 bases, with 14 bases left in between. The CDR3 has 14 residues. Across several immunoSEQ plates, the genomic DNA of each subset was split evenly. Data came from immunoSEQ multiplex PCR; TCRdb stores just in-frame clones and leaves some out. This table has about 380,000 clones, 95% to 97% appearing once. Donors comprised healthy HIV-negative adults lacking recent acute infections or vaccinations. CD45RO+ cells joined CCR7-negative CD45RA+ TemRA cells to form CD8 memory. Regarding this clone: Its antigen is unknown.

Study-level findings and limits: Sequencing of the sorted subsets was shown by rarefaction to be incomplete despite large depth.

This receptor was taken from a man aged 25-40 years in good health. Material for sequencing was memory CD8+ T cells sorted from blood. Subset of the sample: CD45RO+ cells pooled with CCR7-negative TemRA cells. This chain connects TRBV4-1 to TRBJ1-2, with a weak D call TRBD1 (6 bases). The CDR3 loop is CASSPQGLGYGYTF. The CDR3 nucleotides are TGCGCCAGCAGCCCCCAGGGGTTGGGGTATGGCTACACCTTC.